This T cell receptor beta chain was identified in a study of cytomegalovirus exposure and HLA in healthy donors. CDR1 SGHNT and CDR2 YENEEA come from the germline V gene. This CDR3 contains 14 residues. V lost 5 bases and J lost 4, with 15 bases in between. Sequencing used immunoSEQ multiplex PCR; TCRdb keeps in-frame clones, though not all of them. Of 150,000 or so clones in the sample, around 84% were seen once. This clone has more than one count but fewer than ten. The donors were members of the approximately 110-subject validation cohort (separate from the approximately 670-subject first cohort). The chain has TRBV11-3 and TRBJ2-7; possibly TRBD2 for D (5 bases). The sequenced sample consisted of PBMCs. The clonotype comes from a human donor in good health. The CDR3 protein is CASSVGLGPYEQYF. The CDR3 bases are TGTGCCAGCAGCGTAGGACTGGGTCCTTACGAGCAGTACTTC.